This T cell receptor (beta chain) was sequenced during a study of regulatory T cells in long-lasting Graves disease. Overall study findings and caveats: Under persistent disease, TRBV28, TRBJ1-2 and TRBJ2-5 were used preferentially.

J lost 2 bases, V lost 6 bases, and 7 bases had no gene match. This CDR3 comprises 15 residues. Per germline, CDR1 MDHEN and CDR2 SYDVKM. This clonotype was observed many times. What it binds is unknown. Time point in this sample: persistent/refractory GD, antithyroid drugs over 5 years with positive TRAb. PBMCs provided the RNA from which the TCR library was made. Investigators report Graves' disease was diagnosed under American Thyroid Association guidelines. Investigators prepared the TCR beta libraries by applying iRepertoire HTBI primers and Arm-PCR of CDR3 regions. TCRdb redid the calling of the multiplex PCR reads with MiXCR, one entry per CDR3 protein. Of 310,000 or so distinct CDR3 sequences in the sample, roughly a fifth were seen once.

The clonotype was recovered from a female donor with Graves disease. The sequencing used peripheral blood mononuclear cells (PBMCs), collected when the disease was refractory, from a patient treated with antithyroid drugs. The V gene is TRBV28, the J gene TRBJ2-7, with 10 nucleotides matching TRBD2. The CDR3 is CASRAFGLAAYEQYF. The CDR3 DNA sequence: TGTGCCAGCAGGGCTTTCGGACTAGCGGCCTACGAGCAGTACTTC.